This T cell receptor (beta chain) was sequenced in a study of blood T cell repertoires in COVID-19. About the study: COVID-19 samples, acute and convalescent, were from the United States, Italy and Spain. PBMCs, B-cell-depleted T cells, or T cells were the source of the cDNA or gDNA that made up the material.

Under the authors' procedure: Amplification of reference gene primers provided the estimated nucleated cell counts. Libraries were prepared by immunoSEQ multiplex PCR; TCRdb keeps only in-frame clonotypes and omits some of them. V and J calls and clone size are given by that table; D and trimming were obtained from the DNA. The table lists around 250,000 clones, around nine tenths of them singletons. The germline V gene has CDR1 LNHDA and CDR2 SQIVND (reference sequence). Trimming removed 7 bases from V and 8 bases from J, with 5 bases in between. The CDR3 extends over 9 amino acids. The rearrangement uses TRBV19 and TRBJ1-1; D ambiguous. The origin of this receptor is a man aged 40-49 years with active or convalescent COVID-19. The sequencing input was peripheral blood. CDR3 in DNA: TGTGCCAGTACAAAAGAAGCTTTCTTT. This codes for CASTKEAFF.